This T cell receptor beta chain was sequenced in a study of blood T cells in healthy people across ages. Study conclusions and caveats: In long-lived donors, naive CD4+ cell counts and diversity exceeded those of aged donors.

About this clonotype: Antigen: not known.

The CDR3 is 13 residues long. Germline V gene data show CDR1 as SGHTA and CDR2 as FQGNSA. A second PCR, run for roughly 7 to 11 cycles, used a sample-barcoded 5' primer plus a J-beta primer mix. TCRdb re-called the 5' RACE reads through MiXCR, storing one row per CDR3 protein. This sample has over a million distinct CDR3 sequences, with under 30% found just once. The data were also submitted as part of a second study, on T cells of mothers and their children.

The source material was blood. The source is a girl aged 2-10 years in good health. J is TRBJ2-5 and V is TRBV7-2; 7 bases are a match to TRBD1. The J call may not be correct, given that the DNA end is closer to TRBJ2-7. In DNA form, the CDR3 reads TGTGCCAGCAGCTATACAGGGGCACACGAGCAGTACTTC. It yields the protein CASSYTGAHEQYF.